Below, 27 T cell receptor beta chains from the same sample are listed, as sequenced in a study of blood T cell repertoires in COVID-19 (TCRdb year 2020). The receptor library was made with the immunoSEQ multiplex PCR assay. Imported from immuneACCESS, the table was reduced by TCRdb to in-frame sequences with V and J called. These copies leave out some clones; in studies compared against another copy, an unresolved V gene accounts for under half, and the cause of the remainder is not known. Across this sample there are around 380,000 clones, with approximately 89% seen only once. The ten largest clonotypes hold 1% to 1.5% of the sample. The specimen sequenced was PBMCs or T cells enriched from blood (not recorded which). The receptors were gathered from a man aged 25 to 45 who had recovered from COVID-19.

The genes are TRBV6-5 and TRBJ1-5, with D perhaps TRBD1 (6 bases). The ends were cut back, 5 bases at V and 3 bases at J, with 8 bases in the middle. Germline V gives CDR1 MNHEY, CDR2 SVGAGI. The CDR3 totals 13 residues. The CDR3 DNA follows: TGTGCCAGCAGTCAGGGGAACAATCAGCCCCAGCATTTT. As protein: CASSQGNNQPQHF.

This chain links TRBV30 with TRBJ2-3; 10 bases are shared with TRBD2. Germline-derived CDR1 and CDR2 are GTSNPN and SVGIG (reference sequence). This CDR3 comprises 16 residues. The V gene end was trimmed by 0 bases and the J gene end by 6 bases; junction bases not matched to a gene: 9. The CDR3 loop is CAWSVVSGGAADTQYF. CDR3 DNA sequence: TGTGCCTGGAGTGTTGTAAGCGGGGGGGCCGCCGATACGCAGTATTTT.

The chain employs TRBV5-1 and TRBJ2-6; no reliable D call. The V end was cut by 5 bases, the J end by 0 bases, with 12 bases between. The CDR3 has 16 residues. Germline V gene lookup returns CDR1 SGHRS and CDR2 YFSETQ. The CDR3 nucleotides read TGCGCCAGCAGGCCCGACTCGGGCTCTGGGGCCAACGTCCTGACTTTC. Translated: CASRPDSGSGANVLTF.

The V and J genes are TRBV7-9 and TRBJ2-1; 7 bases are a match to TRBD2. The CDR3 is 12 residues long. From germline, CDR1 is SEHNR and CDR2 FQNEAQ (reference sequence). J was trimmed by 10 bases and V by 7 bases; bases with no gene match: 7. This CDR3 is CASTPLGGEQFF. CDR3 nucleotide sequence: TGTGCCAGCACACCCTTGGGAGGGGAGCAGTTCTTC.

This chain connects TRBV19 to TRBJ2-7; D perhaps matches TRBD1 (5 bases). The CDR3 loop spans 13 amino acids. The V gene's germline CDR1 is LNHDA and CDR2 SQIVND (reference sequence). V lost 0 bases and J lost 5, with 8 bases in between. CDR3 in amino acids: CASSIDQGNEQYF. DNA of the CDR3: TGTGCCAGTAGTATAGATCAGGGTAACGAGCAGTACTTC.

This clone was observed a handful of times. One end of the junction varies from germline; a read error may be responsible. J is TRBJ2-7 and V is TRBV5-4, with TRBD1 matching over 10 bases. This CDR3 has 14 residues. Per the germline V gene, CDR1 is SGHNT and CDR2 is YYREEE (reference sequence). CDR3 sequence (DNA): TGTGCCAGCAGATTGGGACAGGGGAGCAACGAGCAGTACTTC. This encodes CASRLGQGSNEQYF.

CDR3 DNA: TGTGCCAGCAGCAAAAGTAAAGGGAGCCCGCGTCTAGCTTTCTTT. This gives the protein CASSKSKGSPRLAFF. The rearrangement joins TRBV21-1 to TRBJ1-1. TRBV21-1 is a listed pseudogene. The CDR3 covers 15 residues.

This clone occurred a few times. The chain recombines TRBV29-1 with TRBJ1-2; TRBD1 matches at 7 bases. CDR1 and CDR2 (germline): SQVTM, ANQGSEA. This CDR3 contains 14 residues. Unmatched junction bases numbered 10, after V lost 7 bases and J lost 2 bases. CDR3 sequence: CSALGRGRNYGYTF. The CDR3 nucleotides read TGCAGCGCTCTCGGAAGGGGGCGAAACTATGGCTACACCTTC.

As regards this clone: Other DNA sequences in this specimen translate into the identical CDR3. The chain carries TRBV6-5 and TRBJ1-1; perhaps TRBD1 as D (6 bases). Germline V gene data show CDR1 as MNHEY and CDR2 as SVGAGI. The CDR3 has 14 residues. Trimming removed 0 bases from V and 1 base from J, with 6 bases in between. CDR3 protein: CASSYSRGNTEAFF. The CDR3 DNA sequence: TGTGCCAGCAGTTACTCCAGGGGGAACACTGAAGCTTTCTTT.

The chain combines TRBV6-2 or TRBV6-3 with TRBJ1-5, with D unresolved. This CDR3 has 16 residues. CDR1 and CDR2 (germline): MNHEY, SVGEGT. Trimming took 3 bases from V and 2 from J, leaving 14 bases between them. Here the CDR3 reads CASSYWGESRNQPQHF. CDR3 nucleotide sequence: TGTGCCAGCAGTTATTGGGGAGAATCGCGCAATCAGCCCCAGCATTTT.

V and J are TRBV6-5 and TRBJ2-5, with 8 bases identical to TRBD1. Germline V gene lookup returns CDR1 MNHEY and CDR2 SVGAGI. This CDR3 has 14 residues. The J segment lost 5 bases and the V segment lost 5 bases, leaving 7 bases of the junction unmatched. The CDR3 DNA reads as TGTGCCAGCAGTCCACCAGGGGGCCCGGAGACCCAGTACTTC. Translating it yields CASSPPGGPETQYF.

The table lists this clone with a count of one. The chain carries TRBV4-1 and TRBJ2-7; 7 positions agree with TRBD2. Looked up from germline, CDR1 is MGHRA and CDR2 is YSYEKL. The V gene end was trimmed by 4 bases and the J gene end by 0 bases; junction bases not matched to a gene: 6. The CDR3 loop spans 15 amino acids. The CDR3 here is CASSRSGASSYEQYF. The CDR3 DNA sequence: TGCGCCAGCAGCCGGAGCGGGGCCAGCTCCTACGAGCAGTACTTC.

The genes are TRBV7-2 and TRBJ2-3; TRBD2 might be the D (6 bases). CDR3 size: 12 residues. V was clipped by 11 bases and J by 5 bases, with 14 bases between them. Germline V gene sequence: CDR1 SGHTA, CDR2 FQGNSA. The CDR3 loop reads CASGVLGDTQYF. CDR3 sequence (DNA): TGTGCCTCGGGGGTACTGGGAGATACGCAGTATTTT.

The rearrangement joins TRBV12-5 to TRBJ2-3; D is possibly TRBD2 (6 bases). The CDR3 is made up of 13 amino acids. V lost 5 bases and J lost 0, with 6 bases in between. Germline V lookup: CDR1 LGHNT, CDR2 FRNRAP. CDR3 DNA sequence: TGTGCTAGTGGTGGGGGGAGCACAGATACGCAGTATTTT. It codes for CASGGGSTDTQYF. Based on the CDR3 plus reference TRBV12-5 and TRBJ2-3, the full variable domain is DARVTQTPRHKVTEMGQEVTMRCQPILGHNTVFWYRQTMMQGLELLAYFRNRAPLDDSGMPKDRFSAEMPDATLATLKIQPSEPRDSAVYFCASGGGSTDTQYFGPGTRLTVL.

This clone was recorded only once. The CDR3 DNA follows: TGTGCCAGCAGCTCGACAGGGTATGGAAACACCATATATTTT. Its protein product is CASSSTGYGNTIYF. The V call is TRBV11-2, the J call TRBJ1-3; 7 bases map to TRBD1. This CDR3 spans 14 amino acids. V shed 4 bases and J 3 bases; nucleotides not matched to a gene: 3. Germline loops: CDR1 SGHAT, CDR2 FQNNGV.

J is TRBJ2-7 and V is TRBV20-1; tentative D call: TRBD1 (5 bases). V gave up 3 bases and J gave up 0 bases, with 12 bases separating them. Germline V gene data show CDR1 as DFQATT and CDR2 as SNEGSKA (reference sequence). The CDR3 loop spans 14 amino acids. The DNA for the CDR3 is TGCAGTGCTAGTGGGGCAGCTGGCTCCTACGAGCAGTACTTC. As protein: CSASGAAGSYEQYF.

V gene TRBV6-5 combines with J gene TRBJ1-1, with 7 positions matching TRBD1. The J segment lost 5 bases and the V segment lost 1 base, leaving 7 bases of the junction unmatched. Germline CDR1 reads MNHEY; CDR2 reads SVGAGI. The CDR3 sequence is 15 residues long. Written as DNA, the CDR3 is TGTGCCAGCAGTTACTTAGGAGGGGGCAAGACTGAAGCTTTCTTT. Protein product: CASSYLGGGKTEAFF.

The chain is built from TRBV19 and TRBJ1-5; possible D gene TRBD1, 5 bases. Trimming cost V 0 bases and J 3 bases, with 9 bases left between them. The CDR3 consists of 15 residues. CDR1 is LNHDA and CDR2 is SQIVND in the germline V gene (reference sequence). Here the CDR3 reads CASSIDQGSNQPQHF. Here the CDR3 DNA reads TGTGCCAGTAGTATAGACCAGGGTTCCAATCAGCCCCAGCATTTT.

The chain joins TRBV25-1 to TRBJ1-1; 8 positions agree with TRBD1. This CDR3 has 13 amino acids. The V gene's germline CDR1 is MGHDK and CDR2 SYGVNS. V lost 4 bases to trimming and J lost 4 bases; unmatched junction nucleotides: 2. CDR3 coding DNA: TGTGCCAGCAGTGCACAGGGGGGCACTGAAGCTTTCTTT. Translation: CASSAQGGTEAFF.

The genes are TRBV10-3 and TRBJ2-7, with D uncertain. Trimming shortened V by 2 bases and J by 4 bases, and 6 bases separated the two germline ends. CDR1 ENHRY and CDR2 SYGVKD come from the germline V gene. The CDR3 covers 12 residues. The CDR3 coding sequence is TGTGCCATCAGTGAGGTAGTTTACGAGCAGTACTTC. Protein sequence: CAISEVVYEQYF.

This clone was counted a few times. The genes are TRBV18 and TRBJ1-1; TRBD1 matches at 7 bases. V was pared by 3 bases and J by 5 bases, with 6 bases of the junction left unmatched. Germline V gives CDR1 KGHSH, CDR2 LQKENI. This CDR3 is 14 amino acids long. CDR3 region: CASSPLGGGTEAFF. The DNA for the CDR3 is TGTGCCAGCTCACCCTTAGGGGGCGGGACTGAAGCTTTCTTT.

The gene calls are TRBV5-1 and TRBJ2-7; D not resolved. The CDR3 spans 14 residues. V lost 0 bases, J lost 2 bases, and 9 bases lay in between. Germline CDR1 reads SGHRS; CDR2 reads YFSETQ. The CDR3 bases are TGCGCCAGCAGCTTGGACAGCTTCCCCTACGAGCAGTACTTC. Residues: CASSLDSFPYEQYF.

This chain connects TRBV30 to TRBJ1-2, with TRBD1 as a possible D gene (6 bases). Trimming stripped 1 base from V and 9 bases from J, with 15 bases between. CDR1 GTSNPN and CDR2 SVGIG come from the germline V gene (reference sequence). This CDR3 has 13 amino acids. The CDR3 DNA sequence: TGTGCCTGGAGTGGGACAGACGCCGCGCGCTACACCTTC. The encoded protein is CAWSGTDAARYTF.

This clone was observed a single time. The chain combines TRBV25-1 with TRBJ2-1; 7 bases are a match to TRBD1. Losses at the gene ends were 1 base for V and 6 bases for J; bases not matched to a gene: 9. CDR1 MGHDK and CDR2 SYGVNS come from the germline V gene. The CDR3 extends over 16 amino acids. DNA of the CDR3: TGTGCCAGCAGTGAATCGCGGTACTACAGGGGCAATGAGCAGTTCTTC. Protein: CASSESRYYRGNEQFF. Full variable domain (rest looked up from reference TRBV25-1 and TRBJ2-1): EADIYQTPRYLVIGTGKKITLECSQTMGHDKMYWYQQDPGMELHLIHYSYGVNSTEKGDLSSESTVSRIRTEHFPLTLESARPSHTSQYLCASSESRYYRGNEQFFGPGTRLTVL.

This chain uses TRBV11-3 with TRBJ2-3; 7 nucleotides line up with TRBD1. V shed 5 bases, J shed 2 bases, and the junction held 7 bases outside the gene matches. The CDR3 is 15 residues long. Germline assignment: CDR1 SGHNT and CDR2 YENEEA. CDR3 residues: CASSPTGSLTDTQYF. In DNA, the CDR3 is TGTGCCAGCAGCCCGACAGGGTCCCTCACAGATACGCAGTATTTT.

As regards this clone: This may stem from a read error, because a much larger clone lies one nucleotide away. The chain is built from TRBV4-3 and TRBJ1-2, with 7 bases lining up with TRBD1. V was pared by 4 bases and J by 4 bases, with 3 bases of the junction left unmatched. CDR3 length: 13 residues. Looked up from germline, CDR1 is LGHNA and CDR2 is YSLEER. CDR3 amino acids: CASSRDSTYGYTF. Written as DNA, the CDR3 is TGCGCCAGCAGCCGGGACAGCACCTATGGCTACACCTTC.

The genes are TRBV21-1 and TRBJ1-2; the table calls TRBD1, which could not be checked here. TRBV21-1 is classified as a pseudogene. The CDR3 has 14 amino acids. CDR3 loop: CASSSGTGDYGYTF. The DNA of the CDR3 is TGTGCCAGCAGCTCCGGGACAGGAGACTATGGCTACACCTTC.